The present entry profiles one T cell receptor beta chain with its context. The antigen remains unidentified. The germline CDR1 and CDR2 sequences are LNHDA and SQIVND (reference sequence). The CDR3 runs to 13 residues. The V gene lost 7 bases and the J gene lost 4 bases, with 13 bases spanning the gap. The protocol was immunoSEQ multiplex PCR, while the TCRdb copy is restricted to in-frame clones and leaves out a portion. This table holds roughly 30,000 clones, 85% found once. The data were taken from a study of tissue T cells after allogeneic stem cell transplantation. Looking at the study overall: All graft-versus-host disease patients had gastrointestinal involvement and received several lines of directed therapy.

Study findings and constraints: Few T cell clones were shared across patients, but motif clusters showed tissue-specific shared signatures.

The chain joins TRBV19 to TRBJ1-1; D may be TRBD1 (6 bases). The clonotype originates from a woman aged 18-55 years who later had graft-versus-host disease after an allogeneic stem cell transplant. Sequencing was performed on blood, taken before transplantation. The CDR3 loop is CASMVRGGTEAFF. The DNA of the CDR3 is TGTGCCAGTATGGTGAGGGGGGGCACTGAAGCTTTCTTT.